Below are 18 T cell receptor beta chains sequenced from a single sample in a study of blood T cell repertoires in COVID-19. Some clones are missing from TCRdb's copy, which holds only in-frame ones; the method was immunoSEQ multiplex PCR. Counted here are some 170,000 clones, roughly 87% occurring once; the ten biggest clones make up roughly 1.2%. Sequenced: PBMCs or T cells enriched from blood (not recorded which). The receptors originated from a human donor with acute COVID-19. The donor label of this sample is uncertain.

CDR3 in DNA: TGTGCCAGCAGCTTAGTCGCGGGGGGGCCGATTGAGCAGTTCTTC. It is translated as CASSLVAGGPIEQFF. The rearrangement links TRBV7-2 to TRBJ2-1; 9 positions match TRBD2. The CDR3 totals 15 residues. Germline-derived CDR1 and CDR2 are SGHTA and FQGNSA. J gave up 9 bases and V 1 base, and 7 bases lay outside the gene matches.

V is TRBV5-1 and J is TRBJ1-1, with 8 positions matching TRBD1. This CDR3 has 16 residues. After removal of 0 bases from V and 1 base from J, the junction contained 5 bases not matched to a gene. The V gene's germline CDR1 is SGHRS and CDR2 YFSETQ. This chain's CDR3 is CASSLGRGRGNTEAFF. CDR3 nucleotides: TGCGCCAGCAGCTTGGGCAGGGGGCGCGGGAACACTGAAGCTTTCTTT.

V and J are TRBV5-1 and TRBJ2-3; 7 nucleotides match TRBD1. CDR3 length equals 15 residues. V was clipped by 0 bases and J by 3 bases; unmatched bases: 4. Germline V gives CDR1 SGHRS, CDR2 YFSETQ. The CDR3 DNA reads as TGCGCCAGCAGCTTGGGACAGGGTAAAACAGATACGCAGTATTTT. It specifies CASSLGQGKTDTQYF.

The rearrangement uses TRBV20-1 and TRBJ2-5, with 7 bases aligning to TRBD2. CDR1 and CDR2 (germline): DFQATT, SNEGSKA (reference sequence). The CDR3 loop spans 13 amino acids. Losses at the gene ends were 3 bases for V and 3 bases for J; bases not matched to a gene: 4. The CDR3 is CSASSLAEETQYF. In nucleotides, the CDR3 is TGCAGTGCTAGTTCCCTAGCGGAAGAGACCCAGTACTTC.

V is TRBV4-2 and J is TRBJ2-3; TRBD2 aligns across 11 bases. Per the germline V gene, CDR1 is LGHNA and CDR2 is YNFKEQ. The CDR3 consists of 19 residues. Trimming cost V 4 bases and J 5 bases; bases outside gene matches: 17. In DNA, the CDR3 is TGTGCCAGCAGCCCCAGTAGTGGACTAGCGGGCCTTGGTGGAGATACGCAGTATTTT. Encoded protein: CASSPSSGLAGLGGDTQYF.

In its sample, this clone was seen a few times. The gene calls are TRBV19 and TRBJ1-1; a weak D match, TRBD1 (5 bases). This CDR3 region has 17 residues. V lost 0 bases and J 5 bases, leaving 19 bases between the germline ends. Germline CDR1 LNHDA, CDR2 SQIVND (reference sequence). The CDR3, as DNA: TGTGCCAGTAGTATAGAGACAGCCCATTTTCCTTATACTGAAGCTTTCTTT. Its translation is CASSIETAHFPYTEAFF.

V usage is TRBV9 and J usage is TRBJ2-1; 7 bases are shared with TRBD1. The germline gives CDR1 SGDLS, CDR2 YYNGEE. This CDR3 has 15 residues. With V trimmed by 0 bases and J by 8 bases, 8 bases remained unmatched. This chain's CDR3 is CASSVGDSPQHEQFF. The CDR3 bases are TGTGCCAGCAGCGTAGGGGACAGCCCCCAGCATGAGCAGTTCTTC.

The gene calls are TRBV4-3 and TRBJ2-3, with 8 bases fitting TRBD2. The trim removed 6 bases at V and 0 bases at J, leaving 11 bases unmatched. Germline values: CDR1 LGHNA, CDR2 YSLEER. The CDR3 totals 17 residues. As DNA, the CDR3 is TGCGCCAGCAGGGCCCGGGGGGGCCTACTTAGCACAGATACGCAGTATTTT. Its translation is CASRARGGLLSTDTQYF.

This clone has more than one count but fewer than ten. The chain combines TRBV11-2 with TRBJ2-3; TRBD2 agrees at 11 bases. The CDR3 is made up of 15 amino acids. J was trimmed by 6 bases and V by 5 bases; bases with no gene match: 7. Looked up from germline, CDR1 is SGHAT and CDR2 is FQNNGV. In DNA, the CDR3 is TGTGCCAGCAGCCTTAGCGGGGGGGCCCTTGATACGCAGTATTTT. It translates to CASSLSGGALDTQYF.

CDR3 region: CASSEARGGKLFF. DNA for the CDR3: TGTGCCAGCAGTGAAGCGCGGGGGGGGAAACTGTTTTTT. The chain has TRBV6-1 and TRBJ1-4, with a tentative D call TRBD1 (5 bases). The germline V gene encodes CDR1 MNHNS and CDR2 SASEGT. V was cut by 0 bases and J by 11 bases, with 10 bases left in between. The CDR3 is 13 residues long.

This clone was detected only once. The J gene is TRBJ2-1, the V gene TRBV3-1 (or the pseudogene TRBV3-2); a possible D gene is TRBD2 (6 bases). The CDR3 spans 14 residues. Trimming stripped 0 bases from V and 10 bases from J, with 13 bases between. Looked up from germline, CDR1 is LGHDT and CDR2 is YNNKEL (reference sequence). The CDR3 is CASSQDLPGLEQFF. The CDR3 DNA follows: TGTGCCAGCAGCCAAGATCTTCCGGGACTGGAGCAGTTCTTC.

V gene TRBV13 combines with J gene TRBJ1-5, with 7 bases aligning to TRBD1. V lost 5 bases, J lost 2 bases, and 3 bases stayed unmatched. This CDR3 has 14 amino acids. Germline V gene lookup returns CDR1 PRHDT and CDR2 FYEKMQ (reference sequence). The CDR3 here is CASSAGTGNQPQHF. CDR3 nucleotides: TGTGCCAGCAGCGCCGGGACAGGCAATCAGCCCCAGCATTTT.

This rearrangement joins TRBV27 to TRBJ2-1; weak D call: TRBD2 (5 bases). Germline V gene data show CDR1 as MNHEY and CDR2 as SMNVEV (reference sequence). The CDR3 has 15 amino acids. V was cut by 5 bases and J by 7 bases, with 18 bases left in between. Here the CDR3 DNA reads TGTGCCAGCAGTCCGGGATCTTTTTCCCTTAATGAGCAGTTCTTC. As protein: CASSPGSFSLNEQFF.

The V call is TRBV7-2, the J call TRBJ2-1, with 9 bases that match TRBD2. Germline V gives CDR1 SGHTA, CDR2 FQGNSA. V was pared by 5 bases and J by 7 bases, with 12 bases of the junction left unmatched. The CDR3 sequence is 16 residues long. CDR3 protein: CASSPFAGGLVNEQFF. CDR3 DNA sequence: TGTGCCAGCAGCCCTTTCGCGGGGGGGCTGGTTAATGAGCAGTTCTTC.

A word on this clone: Additional DNA sequences in this sample encode the identical CDR3. The chain is built from TRBV19 and TRBJ2-7; 10 bases align to TRBD1. With V trimmed by 5 bases and J by 2 bases, 3 bases remained unmatched. Germline V lookup: CDR1 LNHDA, CDR2 SQIVND (reference sequence). This CDR3 comprises 14 residues. The CDR3 DNA is TGTGCCAGTAGTTTGGGACAGGGGCCCTACGAGCAGTACTTC. It codes for CASSLGQGPYEQYF.

The CDR3 region is CASSVGGGGDEQYF. CDR3 bases: TGTGCCAGCAGCGTAGGAGGAGGGGGCGACGAGCAGTACTTC. The gene calls are TRBV9 and TRBJ2-7; tentative D call: TRBD1 (7 bases). Trimming pared 0 bases from V and 5 bases from J, leaving 12 bases between. The CDR3 is 14 amino acids. Per the germline V gene, CDR1 is SGDLS and CDR2 is YYNGEE.

The CDR3 sequence: CASSQDRQGLYGYTF. The DNA for the CDR3 is TGCGCCAGCAGCCAAGATCGGCAGGGCCTCTATGGCTACACCTTC. V is TRBV4-3 and J is TRBJ1-2; weak D call: TRBD1 (5 bases). With 0 bases removed from V and 4 bases from J, the gap between germline ends came to 12 bases. Germline V CDR1 and CDR2: LGHNA, YSLEER. The CDR3 length is 15 residues.

The V call is TRBV5-1, the J call TRBJ2-1, with D tentatively TRBD2 (5 bases). Trimming left V 2 bases short and J 1 base short, with 10 bases between. Germline V gene lookup returns CDR1 SGHRS and CDR2 YFSETQ. The CDR3 is 15 amino acids. In DNA form, the CDR3 reads TGCGCCAGCAGCTTTACTCCGGGGTCCTACAATGAGCAGTTCTTC. Translated: CASSFTPGSYNEQFF.